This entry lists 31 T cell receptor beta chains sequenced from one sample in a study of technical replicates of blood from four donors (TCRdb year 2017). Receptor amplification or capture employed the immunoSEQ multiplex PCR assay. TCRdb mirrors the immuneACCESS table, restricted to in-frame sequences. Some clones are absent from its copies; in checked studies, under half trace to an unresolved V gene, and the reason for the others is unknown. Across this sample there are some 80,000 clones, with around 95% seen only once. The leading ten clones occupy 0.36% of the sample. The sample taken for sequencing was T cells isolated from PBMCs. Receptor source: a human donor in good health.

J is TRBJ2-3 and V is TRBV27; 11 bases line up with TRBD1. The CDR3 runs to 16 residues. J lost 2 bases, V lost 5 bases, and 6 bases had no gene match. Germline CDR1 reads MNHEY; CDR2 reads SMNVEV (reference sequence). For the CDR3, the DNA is TGTGCCAGCAGTCTTGGACAGGGGGCCTACACAGATACGCAGTATTTT. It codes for CASSLGQGAYTDTQYF.

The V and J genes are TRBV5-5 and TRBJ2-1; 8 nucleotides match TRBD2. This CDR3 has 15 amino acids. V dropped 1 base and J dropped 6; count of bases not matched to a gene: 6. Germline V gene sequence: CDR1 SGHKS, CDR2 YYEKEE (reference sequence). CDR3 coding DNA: TGTGCCAGCAGCTTGAGACCCGGGAGGGCCAATGAGCAGTTCTTC. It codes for CASSLRPGRANEQFF.

This CDR3 is CAISVDWETQYF. In nucleotides, the CDR3 is TGTGCCATCAGTGTGGACTGGGAGACCCAGTACTTC. The rearrangement links TRBV10-3 to TRBJ2-5; D possibly corresponds to TRBD2 (5 bases). Germline V gives CDR1 ENHRY, CDR2 SYGVKD. This CDR3 comprises 12 residues. V was trimmed by 4 bases and J by 5 bases, leaving 8 bases between them.

CDR3 in DNA: TGTGCCAGTAGTTTCCGGACAGGGCCTATTGAGCAGTTCTTC. Protein sequence: CASSFRTGPIEQFF. The chain uses TRBV19 and TRBJ2-1, with TRBD1 matching over 8 bases. The V gene's germline CDR1 is LNHDA and CDR2 SQIVND (reference sequence). The CDR3 contains 14 residues. The ends lost 5 bases at V and 9 bases at J; junction bases unmatched: 9.

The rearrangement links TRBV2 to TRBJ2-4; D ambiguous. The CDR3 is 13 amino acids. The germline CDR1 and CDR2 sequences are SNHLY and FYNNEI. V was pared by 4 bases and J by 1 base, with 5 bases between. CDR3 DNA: TGTGCCAGCAGTGTAGAGGCCAAAAACATTCAGTACTTC. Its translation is CASSVEAKNIQYF.

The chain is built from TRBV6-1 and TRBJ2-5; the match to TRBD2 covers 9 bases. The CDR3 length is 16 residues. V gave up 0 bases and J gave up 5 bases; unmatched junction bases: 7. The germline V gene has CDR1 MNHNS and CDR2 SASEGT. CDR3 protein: CASSEAISGSWETQYF. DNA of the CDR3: TGTGCCAGCAGTGAAGCTATTAGCGGGAGTTGGGAGACCCAGTACTTC.

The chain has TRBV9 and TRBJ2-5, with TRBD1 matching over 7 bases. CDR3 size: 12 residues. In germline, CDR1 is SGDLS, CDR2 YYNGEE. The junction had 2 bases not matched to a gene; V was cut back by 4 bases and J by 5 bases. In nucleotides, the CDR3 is TGTGCCAGCAGCCCACAGGGGGAGACCCAGTACTTC. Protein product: CASSPQGETQYF.

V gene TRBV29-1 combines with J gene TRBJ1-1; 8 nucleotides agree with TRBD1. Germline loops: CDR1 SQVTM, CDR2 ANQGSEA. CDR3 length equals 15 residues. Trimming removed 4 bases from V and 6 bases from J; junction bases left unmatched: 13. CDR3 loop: CSVVTPTGAEAEAFF. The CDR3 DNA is TGCAGCGTTGTTACCCCGACAGGGGCGGAGGCTGAAGCTTTCTTT.

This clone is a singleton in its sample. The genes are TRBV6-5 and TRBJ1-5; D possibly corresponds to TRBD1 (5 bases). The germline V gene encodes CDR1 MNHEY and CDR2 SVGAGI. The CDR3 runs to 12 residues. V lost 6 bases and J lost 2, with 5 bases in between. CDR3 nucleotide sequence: TGTGCCAGCAGGGGGCGCAATCAGCCCCAGCATTTT. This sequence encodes CASRGRNQPQHF.

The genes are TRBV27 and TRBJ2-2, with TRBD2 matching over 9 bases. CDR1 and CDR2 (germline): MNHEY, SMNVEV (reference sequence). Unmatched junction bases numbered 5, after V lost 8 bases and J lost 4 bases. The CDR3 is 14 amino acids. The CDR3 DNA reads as TGTGCCAGCGGCGGGGGGGTCCGCACCGGGGAGCTGTTTTTT. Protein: CASGGGVRTGELFF.

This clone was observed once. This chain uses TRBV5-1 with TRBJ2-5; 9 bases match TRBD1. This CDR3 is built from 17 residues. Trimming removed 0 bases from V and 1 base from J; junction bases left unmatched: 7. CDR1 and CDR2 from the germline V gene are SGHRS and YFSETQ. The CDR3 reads CASSLAGQGGSQETQYF. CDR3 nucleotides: TGCGCCAGCAGCTTGGCGGGACAGGGCGGGAGCCAAGAGACCCAGTACTTC.

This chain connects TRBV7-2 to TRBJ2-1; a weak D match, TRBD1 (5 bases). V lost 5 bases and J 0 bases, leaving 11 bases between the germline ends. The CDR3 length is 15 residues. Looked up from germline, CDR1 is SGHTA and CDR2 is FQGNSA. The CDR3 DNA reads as TGTGCCAGCAGCGGACAAGCCAGCTCCTACAATGAGCAGTTCTTC. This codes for CASSGQASSYNEQFF. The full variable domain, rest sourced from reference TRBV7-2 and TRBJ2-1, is GAGVSQSPSNKVTEKGKDVELRCDPISGHTALYWYRQSLGQGLEFLIYFQGNSAPDKSGLPSDRFSAERTGGSVSTLTIQRTQQEDSAVYLCASSGQASSYNEQFFGPGTRLTVL.

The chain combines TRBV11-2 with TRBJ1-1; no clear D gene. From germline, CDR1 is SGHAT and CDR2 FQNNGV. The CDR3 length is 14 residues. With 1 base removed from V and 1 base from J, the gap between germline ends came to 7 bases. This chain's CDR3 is CASSLAFRNTEAFF. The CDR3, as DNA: TGTGCCAGCAGCTTAGCTTTCCGGAACACTGAAGCTTTCTTT.

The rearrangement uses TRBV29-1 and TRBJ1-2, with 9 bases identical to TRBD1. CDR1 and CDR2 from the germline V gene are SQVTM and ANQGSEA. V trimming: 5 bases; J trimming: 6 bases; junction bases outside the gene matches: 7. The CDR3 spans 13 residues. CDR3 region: CSVMTGTGNGYTF. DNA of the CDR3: TGCAGCGTTATGACCGGGACAGGGAATGGCTACACCTTC.

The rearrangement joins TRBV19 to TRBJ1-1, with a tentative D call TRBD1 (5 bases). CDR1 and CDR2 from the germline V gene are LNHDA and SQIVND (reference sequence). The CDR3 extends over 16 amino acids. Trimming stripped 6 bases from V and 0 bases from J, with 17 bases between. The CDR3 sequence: CASSQPYRNMNTEAFF. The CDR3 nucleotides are TGTGCCAGTAGCCAACCTTACAGGAACATGAACACTGAAGCTTTCTTT.

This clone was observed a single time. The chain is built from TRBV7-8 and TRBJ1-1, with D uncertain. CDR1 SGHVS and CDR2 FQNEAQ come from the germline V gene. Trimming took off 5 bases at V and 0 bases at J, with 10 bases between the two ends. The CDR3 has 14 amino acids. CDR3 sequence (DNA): TGTGCCAGCAGCCCTCGGACTGTGAACACTGAAGCTTTCTTT. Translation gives CASSPRTVNTEAFF.

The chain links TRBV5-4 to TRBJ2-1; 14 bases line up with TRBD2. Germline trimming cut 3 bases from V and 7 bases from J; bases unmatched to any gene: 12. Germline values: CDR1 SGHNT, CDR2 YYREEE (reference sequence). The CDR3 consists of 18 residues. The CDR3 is CASSSGLAGGSFRNEQFF. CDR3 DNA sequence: TGTGCCAGCAGCTCCGGACTAGCGGGAGGATCCTTTCGGAATGAGCAGTTCTTC. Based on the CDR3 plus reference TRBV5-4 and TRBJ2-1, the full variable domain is ETGVTQSPTHLIKTRGQQVTLRCSSQSGHNTVSWYQQALGQGPQFIFQYYREEENGRGNFPPRFSGLQFPNYSSELNVNALELDDSALYLCASSSGLAGGSFRNEQFFGPGTRLTVL.

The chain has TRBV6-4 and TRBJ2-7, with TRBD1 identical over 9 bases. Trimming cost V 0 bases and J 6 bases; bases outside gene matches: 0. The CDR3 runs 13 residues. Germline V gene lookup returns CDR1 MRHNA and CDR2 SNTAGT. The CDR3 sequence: CASSDSDRGEQYF. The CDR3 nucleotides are TGTGCCAGCAGTGACTCGGACAGGGGCGAGCAGTACTTC.

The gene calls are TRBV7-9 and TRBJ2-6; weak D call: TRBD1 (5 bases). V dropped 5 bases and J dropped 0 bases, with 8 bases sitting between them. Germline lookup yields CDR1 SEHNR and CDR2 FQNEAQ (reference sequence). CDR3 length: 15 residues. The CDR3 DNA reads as TGTGCCAGCAGCCAAGACAGCTCTGGGGCCAACGTCCTGACTTTC. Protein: CASSQDSSGANVLTF. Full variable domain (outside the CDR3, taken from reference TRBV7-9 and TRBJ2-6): DTGVSQNPRHKITKRGQNVTFRCDPISEHNRLYWYRQTLGQGPEFLTYFQNEAQLEKSRLLSDRFSAERPKGSFSTLEIQRTEQGDSAMYLCASSQDSSGANVLTFGAGSRLTVL.

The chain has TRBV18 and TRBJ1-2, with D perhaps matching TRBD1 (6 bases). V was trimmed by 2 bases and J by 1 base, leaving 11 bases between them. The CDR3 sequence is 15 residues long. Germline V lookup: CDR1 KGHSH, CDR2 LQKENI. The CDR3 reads CASSPDRRNNYGYTF. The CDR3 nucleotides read TGTGCCAGCTCACCAGACAGGAGAAATAACTATGGCTACACCTTC.

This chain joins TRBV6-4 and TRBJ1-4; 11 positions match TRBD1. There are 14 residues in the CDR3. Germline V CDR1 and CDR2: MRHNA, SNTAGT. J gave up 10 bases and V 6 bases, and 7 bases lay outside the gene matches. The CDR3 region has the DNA TGTGCCAGCAGCAATGGGGGGACAGGGGGAAAACTGTTTTTT. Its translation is CASSNGGTGGKLFF.

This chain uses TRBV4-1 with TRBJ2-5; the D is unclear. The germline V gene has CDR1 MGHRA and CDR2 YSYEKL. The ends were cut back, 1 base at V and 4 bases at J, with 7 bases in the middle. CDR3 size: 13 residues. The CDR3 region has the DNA TGCGCCAGCAGCCAAGTTCGCGGAGAGACCCAGTACTTC. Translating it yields CASSQVRGETQYF.

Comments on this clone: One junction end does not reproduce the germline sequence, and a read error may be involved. The CDR3 DNA sequence: TGTGCCAGCAGTCACAGACAGGGTGAAAACCTGTTTTTT. Amino acids: CASSHRQGENLFF. The V and J genes are TRBV6-1 and TRBJ1-4; 7 nucleotides match TRBD1. This CDR3 has 13 residues. Germline V lookup: CDR1 MNHNS, CDR2 SASEGT.

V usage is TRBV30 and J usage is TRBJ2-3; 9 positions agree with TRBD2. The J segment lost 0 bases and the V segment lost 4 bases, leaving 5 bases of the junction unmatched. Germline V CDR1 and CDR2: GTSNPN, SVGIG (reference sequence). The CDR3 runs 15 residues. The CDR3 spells CAWIPTSGSTDTQYF. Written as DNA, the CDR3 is TGTGCCTGGATCCCTACTAGCGGGAGCACAGATACGCAGTATTTT.

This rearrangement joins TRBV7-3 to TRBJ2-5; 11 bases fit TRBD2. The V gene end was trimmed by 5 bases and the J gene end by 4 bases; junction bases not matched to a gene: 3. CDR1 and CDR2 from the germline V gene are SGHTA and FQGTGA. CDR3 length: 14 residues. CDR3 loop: CASSPGLAVETQYF. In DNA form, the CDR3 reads TGTGCCAGCAGCCCGGGACTAGCGGTAGAGACCCAGTACTTC.

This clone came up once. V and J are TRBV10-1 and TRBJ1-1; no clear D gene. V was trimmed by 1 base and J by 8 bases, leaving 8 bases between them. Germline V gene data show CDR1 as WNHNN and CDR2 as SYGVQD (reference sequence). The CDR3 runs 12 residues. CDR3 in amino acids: CASSEWTGEAFF. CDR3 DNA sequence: TGCGCCAGCAGTGAGTGGACGGGAGAAGCTTTCTTT.

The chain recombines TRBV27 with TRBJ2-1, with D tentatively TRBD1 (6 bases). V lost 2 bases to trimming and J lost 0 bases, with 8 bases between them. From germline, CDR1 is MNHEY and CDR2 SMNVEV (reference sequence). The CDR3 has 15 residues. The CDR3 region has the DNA TGTGCCAGCAGTTTACAGGGGAACTCCTACAATGAGCAGTTCTTC. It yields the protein CASSLQGNSYNEQFF.

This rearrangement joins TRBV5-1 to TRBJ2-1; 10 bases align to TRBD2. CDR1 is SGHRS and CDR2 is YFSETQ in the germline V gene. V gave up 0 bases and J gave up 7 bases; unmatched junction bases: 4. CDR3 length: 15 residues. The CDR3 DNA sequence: TGCGCCAGCAGCTTGGCTAGCGGGAGCCTGAATGAGCAGTTCTTC. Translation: CASSLASGSLNEQFF.

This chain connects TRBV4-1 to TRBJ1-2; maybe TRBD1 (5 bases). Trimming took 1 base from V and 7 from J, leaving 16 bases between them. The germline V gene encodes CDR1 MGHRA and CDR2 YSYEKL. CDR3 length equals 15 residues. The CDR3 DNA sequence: TGCGCCAGCAGCCAAGCGATATCCCAGGGATCTGGCTACACCTTC. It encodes CASSQAISQGSGYTF.

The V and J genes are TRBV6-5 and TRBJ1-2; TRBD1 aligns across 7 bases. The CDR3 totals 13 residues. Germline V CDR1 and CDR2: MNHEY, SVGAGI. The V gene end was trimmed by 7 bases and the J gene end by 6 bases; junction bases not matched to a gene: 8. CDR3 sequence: CASTYSGTDGYTF. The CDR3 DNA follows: TGTGCCAGCACATATTCGGGGACAGATGGCTACACCTTC.

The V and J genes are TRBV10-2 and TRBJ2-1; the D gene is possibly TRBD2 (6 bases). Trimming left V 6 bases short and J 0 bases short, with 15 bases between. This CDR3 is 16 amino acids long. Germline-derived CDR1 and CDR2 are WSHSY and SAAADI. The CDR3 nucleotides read TGCGCCAGCAGGGACGTCGGGCGGGGCTCCTACAATGAGCAGTTCTTC. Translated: CASRDVGRGSYNEQFF.